The 17 T cell receptor beta chains in this list originate from one sample, sequenced in a study of shared clonotypes between healthy human individuals. Only CD45RO-negative cells positively selected for CCR7 counted as naive CD8 cells, so terminally differentiated effector memory CD45RA+ cells were excluded. TCRdb keeps only in-frame clones here, not all; method: immunoSEQ multiplex PCR. Among more than 2 million clones listed, about 95% were seen once. The sequenced material came from naive CD8+ T cells sorted from blood. These TCRs come from a man in his late teens or twenties in good health.

This chain connects TRBV18 to TRBJ2-2, with D hard to call. This CDR3 is built from 13 residues. CDR1 and CDR2 from the germline V gene are KGHSH and LQKENI. Trimming stripped 2 bases from V and 1 base from J, with 2 bases between. The CDR3 is CASSPWNTGELFF. The CDR3 DNA follows: TGTGCCAGCTCACCATGGAACACCGGGGAGCTGTTTTTT.

V is TRBV14 and J is TRBJ2-1; 8 bases line up with TRBD2. This CDR3 region has 16 residues. In germline, CDR1 is SGHDN, CDR2 FVKESK. V shed 5 bases, J shed 3 bases, and the junction held 9 bases outside the gene matches. CDR3 sequence reads: CASSDEAGEFYNEQFF. For the CDR3, the DNA is TGTGCCAGCAGCGACGAAGCGGGGGAGTTCTACAATGAGCAGTTCTTC.

The chain employs TRBV5-6 and TRBJ2-4, with 7 bases aligning to TRBD1. The J segment lost 8 bases and the V segment lost 4 bases, leaving 9 bases of the junction unmatched. The CDR3 runs to 14 residues. Germline CDR1 and CDR2: SGHDT and YYEEEE. The CDR3 DNA is TGTGCCAGCAGCGGAGACAGGGATCGGGACATTCAGTACTTC. This encodes CASSGDRDRDIQYF.

This chain joins TRBV6-5 and TRBJ2-5, with D possibly being TRBD1 or TRBD2 (5 bases each). CDR1 and CDR2 from the germline V gene are MNHEY and SVGAGI. This CDR3 has 15 amino acids. V was pared by 5 bases and J by 4 bases, with 17 bases between. The CDR3 sequence: CASSPPGGWTETQYF. The CDR3 DNA follows: TGTGCCAGCAGTCCCCCTGGGGGATGGACAGAGACCCAGTACTTC.

This clone was detected only once. The chain combines TRBV30 with TRBJ2-7, with D possibly TRBD2 on 6 matching bases. Looked up from germline, CDR1 is GTSNPN and CDR2 is SVGIG (reference sequence). The ends were cut back, 4 bases at V and 5 bases at J, with 15 bases in the middle. This CDR3 is 13 amino acids long. Written as DNA, the CDR3 is TGTGCCTGGACCATGGGGGGTCCAAACGAGCAGTACTTC. It codes for CAWTMGGPNEQYF.

V gene TRBV19 combines with J gene TRBJ2-2, with 7 nucleotides matching TRBD1. J lost 2 bases, V lost 6 bases, and 6 bases had no gene match. The CDR3 consists of 15 residues. CDR1 LNHDA and CDR2 SQIVND come from the germline V gene (reference sequence). CDR3 in amino acids: CASRQRTGNTGELFF. The CDR3 region has the DNA TGTGCCAGTAGGCAACGGACAGGAAACACCGGGGAGCTGTTTTTT.

CDR3 nucleotide sequence: TGTGCCAGCAGCTTCCCCCGCGGTGGTCAGTCTAACACTGAAGCTTTCTTT. Protein: CASSFPRGGQSNTEAFF. The rearrangement joins TRBV7-9 to TRBJ1-1; no clear D. The V end lost 3 bases, the J end lost 2 bases, and 19 bases lay between the germline ends. CDR3 length: 17 amino acids. Per the germline V gene, CDR1 is SEHNR and CDR2 is FQNEAQ (reference sequence).

Turning to this clone: Other DNA sequences in this specimen translate into the identical CDR3. The chain employs TRBV9 and TRBJ2-5, with no clear D. V shed 1 base and J shed 1 base, with 5 bases lying between them. CDR1 SGDLS and CDR2 YYNGEE come from the germline V gene. The CDR3 sequence is 13 residues long. CDR3 bases: TGTGCCAGCAGCGTACGCAGCCAAGAGACCCAGTACTTC. This encodes CASSVRSQETQYF.

The rearrangement links TRBV28 to TRBJ2-3, with 9 nucleotides matching TRBD2. This CDR3 contains 16 residues. Germline CDR1 and CDR2: MDHEN and SYDVKM. The junction had 12 bases not matched to a gene; V was cut back by 6 bases and J by 5 bases. CDR3 sequence (DNA): TGTGCCAGCAGCGGTACACAGCGGGGGGCGGAAGATACGCAGTATTTT. This codes for CASSGTQRGAEDTQYF.

The chain uses TRBV9 and TRBJ2-5; D may be TRBD2 (6 bases). In germline, CDR1 is SGDLS, CDR2 YYNGEE. CDR3 length: 15 residues. Trimming removed 3 bases from V and 5 bases from J, with 17 bases in between. For the CDR3, the DNA is TGTGCCAGCAGCGCCGGGACTCAACAAAGGGAGACCCAGTACTTC. This encodes CASSAGTQQRETQYF.

This chain joins TRBV7-9 and TRBJ2-7; D may be TRBD1 (5 bases). Between the trimmed V and J ends, which lost 5 bases and 2 bases, there was a span of 13 bases. Germline V gene data show CDR1 as SEHNR and CDR2 as FQNEAQ (reference sequence). The CDR3 extends over 14 amino acids. The CDR3 sequence: CASSTQGSPYEQYF. The DNA for the CDR3 is TGTGCCAGCAGCACTCAGGGTTCCCCCTACGAGCAGTACTTC.

This sequence joins TRBV19 and TRBJ2-1, with TRBD2 matching 10 bases. V was pared by 5 bases and J by 4 bases, with 5 bases of the junction left unmatched. The CDR3 totals 15 residues. From germline, CDR1 is LNHDA and CDR2 SQIVND (reference sequence). The CDR3: CASSGVAGGYNEQFF. CDR3 DNA: TGTGCCAGTAGTGGAGTAGCGGGAGGTTACAATGAGCAGTTCTTC.

The chain employs TRBV5-4 and TRBJ2-7; D tentatively fits TRBD1 or TRBD2 (5 bases each). This CDR3 spans 16 amino acids. The germline V and J ends were trimmed by 0 bases and 0 bases, with 13 bases remaining between them. Germline V gene data show CDR1 as SGHNT and CDR2 as YYREEE (reference sequence). CDR3 coding DNA: TGTGCCAGCAGCTTGGAGCTGGGACGTGCCTCCTACGAGCAGTACTTC. Translating it yields CASSLELGRASYEQYF. The full variable domain, rest sourced from reference TRBV5-4 and TRBJ2-7, is ETGVTQSPTHLIKTRGQQVTLRCSSQSGHNTVSWYQQALGQGPQFIFQYYREEENGRGNFPPRFSGLQFPNYSSELNVNALELDDSALYLCASSLELGRASYEQYFGPGTRLTVT.

The chain employs TRBV28 and TRBJ2-6; no definite D call. Looked up from germline, CDR1 is MDHEN and CDR2 is SYDVKM. The CDR3 sequence is 12 residues long. V dropped 6 bases and J dropped 11 bases, with 11 bases sitting between them. Here the CDR3 reads CASRSDGDVLTF. For the CDR3, the DNA is TGTGCCAGCAGATCTGACGGAGACGTCCTGACTTTC.

This chain connects TRBV6-8 to TRBJ2-7, with TRBD2 matching 10 bases. This CDR3 region has 13 residues. Trimming removed 9 bases from V and 7 bases from J; junction bases left unmatched: 9. Looked up from germline, CDR1 is MNHGY and CDR2 is SAAAGT. As DNA, the CDR3 is TGTGCCAGGCTCGAGCGGGAGGGCCGGGAGCAGTACTTC. Protein: CARLEREGREQYF.

This CDR3 reads CASSLALTGQGLRDFPTEQFF. In nucleotides, the CDR3 is TGTGCCAGCAGTCTCGCCCTCACGGGACAGGGGCTTAGAGATTTCCCTACTGAGCAGTTCTTC. V is TRBV28 and J is TRBJ2-1; 10 bases are shared with TRBD1. Germline V gene lookup returns CDR1 MDHEN and CDR2 SYDVKM. V was pared by 5 bases and J by 9 bases, with 28 bases of the junction left unmatched. The length of the CDR3 is 21 residues.

J is TRBJ2-5 and V is TRBV4-1, with D possibly called TRBD1 or TRBD2 (5 bases each). This CDR3 is built from 17 residues. Germline values: CDR1 MGHRA, CDR2 YSYEKL. With 1 base removed from V and 1 base from J, the gap between germline ends came to 16 bases. The CDR3 DNA reads as TGCGCCAGCAGCCAAGGGGGCGAGGGAGAGATCCAAGAGACCCAGTACTTC. Encoded protein: CASSQGGEGEIQETQYF.